This T cell receptor beta chain was obtained from a study of neurological immune-mediated disorders. This clonotype was found many times. The V gene's germline CDR1 is DFQATT and CDR2 SNEGSKA (reference sequence). The CDR3 sequence is 14 residues long. Trimming cost V 5 bases and J 6 bases; bases outside gene matches: 11. TCRdb re-analysed the 5' RACE reads in MiXCR, keeping a single row per CDR3 protein. The table has some 37,000 distinct CDR3 sequences, more than 4.5% seen once; the top ten hold approximately 8.8%. The sequence came from a man younger than 30 in good health. Sequencing used CD4+ T cells from blood. V usage is TRBV20-1 and J usage is TRBJ1-2; TRBD1 matches 8 bases. CDR3 residues: CSAGQNRGVDGYTF. CDR3 DNA: TGCAGTGCTGGGCAAAACAGGGGGGTTGATGGCTACACCTTC.